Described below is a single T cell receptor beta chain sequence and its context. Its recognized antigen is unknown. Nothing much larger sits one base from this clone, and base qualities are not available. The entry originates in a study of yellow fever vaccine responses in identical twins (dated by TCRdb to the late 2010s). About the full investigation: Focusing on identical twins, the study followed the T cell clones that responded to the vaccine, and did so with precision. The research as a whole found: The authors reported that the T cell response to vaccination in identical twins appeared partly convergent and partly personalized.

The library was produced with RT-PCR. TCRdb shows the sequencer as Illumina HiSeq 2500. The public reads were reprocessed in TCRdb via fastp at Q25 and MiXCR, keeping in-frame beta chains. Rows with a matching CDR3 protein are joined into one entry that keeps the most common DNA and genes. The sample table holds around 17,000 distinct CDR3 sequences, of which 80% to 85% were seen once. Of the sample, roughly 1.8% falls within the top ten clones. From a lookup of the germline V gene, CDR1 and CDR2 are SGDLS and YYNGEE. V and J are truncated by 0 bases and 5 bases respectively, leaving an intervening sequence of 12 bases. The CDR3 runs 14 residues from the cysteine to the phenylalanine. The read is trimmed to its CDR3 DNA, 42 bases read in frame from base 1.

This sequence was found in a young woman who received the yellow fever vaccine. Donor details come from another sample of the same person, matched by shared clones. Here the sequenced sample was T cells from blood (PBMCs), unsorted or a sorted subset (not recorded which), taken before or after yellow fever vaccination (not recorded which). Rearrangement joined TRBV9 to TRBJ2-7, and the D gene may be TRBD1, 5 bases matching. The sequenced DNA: TGTGCCAGCAGCGTAGGGGGCAGGGCCCACGAGCAGTACTTC. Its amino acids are CASSVGGRAHEQYF. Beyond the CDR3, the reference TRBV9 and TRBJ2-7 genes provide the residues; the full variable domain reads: DSGVTQTPKHLITATGQRVTLRCSPRSGDLSVYWYQQSLDQGLQFLIQYYNGEERAKGNILERFSAQQFPDLHSELNLSSLELGDSALYFCASSVGGRAHEQYFGPGTRLTVT.